What follows are 6 T cell receptor beta chains derived from one specimen sequenced in a study of cytomegalovirus exposure and HLA in healthy donors. PCR primers comprised 60 Vbeta and 13 Jbeta primers. Data came from immunoSEQ multiplex PCR; TCRdb stores just in-frame clones and leaves some out. Listed are approximately 110,000 clones; 2.2% falls within the top ten. The sequencing sample was made of PBMCs. The source is a man between 35 and 55 years old in good health and CMV-seronegative.

J is TRBJ2-7 and V is TRBV5-4; TRBD1 agrees at 9 bases. Germline loops: CDR1 SGHNT, CDR2 YYREEE (reference sequence). The CDR3 runs to 15 residues. V lost 3 bases, J lost 3 bases, and 7 bases stayed unmatched. CDR3 sequence (DNA): TGTGCCAGCAGCTCCCCCAGGGGACAGGGCTACGAGCAGTACTTC. Protein sequence: CASSSPRGQGYEQYF.

This sequence joins TRBV7-6 and TRBJ2-1; 12 bases are shared with TRBD1. V lost 2 bases to trimming and J lost 0 bases; unmatched junction nucleotides: 14. Germline CDR1 SGHVS, CDR2 FNYEAQ. The CDR3 runs 21 residues. This chain's CDR3 is CASSLRGTGGRFTSSYNEQFF. In DNA, the CDR3 is TGTGCCAGCAGCTTAAGGGGGACAGGGGGCCGATTTACTAGCTCCTACAATGAGCAGTTCTTC.

V is TRBV4-3 and J is TRBJ2-7; the match to TRBD2 covers 9 bases. Germline CDR1 is LGHNA and CDR2 is YSLEER. There are 18 residues in the CDR3. After removal of 1 base from V and 5 bases from J, the junction contained 15 bases not matched to a gene. CDR3 protein: CASSQVGRTSGLIHEQYF. The CDR3 DNA reads TGCGCCAGCAGCCAAGTAGGCAGAACTAGCGGGTTGATCCACGAGCAGTACTTC.

The genes are TRBV5-1 and TRBJ2-7, with TRBD2 identical over 7 bases. CDR3 length: 15 amino acids. Trimming cost V 1 base and J 7 bases; bases outside gene matches: 11. Germline V CDR1 and CDR2: SGHRS, YFSETQ. The CDR3 loop is CASSLTTSRGGEQYF. DNA for the CDR3: TGCGCCAGCAGCTTGACGACTAGCAGAGGCGGGGAGCAGTACTTC.

The chain is built from TRBV10-3 and TRBJ2-1; 8 nucleotides align to TRBD2. J gave up 3 bases and V 6 bases, and 7 bases lay outside the gene matches. CDR1 and CDR2 (germline): ENHRY, SYGVKD. This CDR3 has 15 residues. The CDR3 sequence is CAIRPGLGYYNEQFF. In nucleotides, the CDR3 is TGTGCCATCAGGCCGGGACTAGGTTACTACAATGAGCAGTTCTTC.

The V call is TRBV20-1, the J call TRBJ2-5; no clear D. V was clipped by 6 bases and J by 5 bases, with 10 bases between them. Germline loops: CDR1 DFQATT, CDR2 SNEGSKA (reference sequence). This CDR3 has 11 amino acids. The CDR3 sequence is CSASPGETQYF. DNA of the CDR3: TGCAGTGCCAGCCCCGGGGAGACCCAGTACTTC.